This TCR beta chain originates from a study of metastatic and nonmetastatic thyroid tumors. CDR3 length equals 13 residues. CDR1 SNHLY and CDR2 FYNNEI come from the germline V gene. The germline V and J ends were trimmed by 3 bases and 10 bases, with 10 bases remaining between them. This clone was detected ten times or more. Prior to thyroid surgery, none of the patients had received any treatment. TCRdb re-called the PCR reads via MiXCR. The data show 55,000 or so clones, with about 15% seen just once and 2.5% to 3.5% held by the top ten. V and J are TRBV2 and TRBJ1-6; TRBD1 might be the D (6 bases). The clonotype originates from a female donor with papillary thyroid cancer or a benign thyroid nodule (not recorded which). Some clones in this sample may be carry-over from other donors' samples. Material for sequencing was blood. CDR3 sequence reads: CASSDRGGSPLHF. In nucleotides, the CDR3 is TGTGCCAGCAGTGACAGGGGCGGATCACCCCTCCACTTT.